Each of the 21 T cell receptor beta chains below was sequenced from the same sample in a study of response to subunit inactivated influenza vaccine. From the RT-PCR reads, TCRdb called clonotypes with MiXCR, one entry per CDR3 protein. The sample includes roughly 570,000 distinct CDR3 sequences, 10% to 15% of them seen just once. The sample consisted of PBMCs from blood, taken about 6 weeks after vaccination. These receptors were collected from a man aged 45 to 65 who received an inactivated influenza vaccine.

This rearrangement joins TRBV27 to TRBJ2-5, with TRBD2 as a possible D gene (5 bases). This CDR3 has 14 amino acids. Trimming took off 8 bases at V and 4 bases at J, with 17 bases between the two ends. The germline V gene encodes CDR1 MNHEY and CDR2 SMNVEV (reference sequence). The CDR3 protein is CASAGLPGRETQYF. The CDR3 DNA reads TGTGCCAGCGCCGGGCTACCGGGGAGAGAGACCCAGTACTTC.

This clonotype has just a few counts. The chain carries TRBV29-1 and TRBJ2-5; 7 nucleotides line up with TRBD2. With V trimmed by 4 bases and J by 1 base, 9 bases remained unmatched. Germline V gives CDR1 SQVTM, CDR2 ANQGSEA. There are 15 residues in the CDR3. The CDR3 protein is CSVVWASGPQETQYF. The DNA for the CDR3 is TGCAGCGTTGTATGGGCTAGCGGACCCCAAGAGACCCAGTACTTC.

This clonotype was picked up a small number of times. The V and J genes are TRBV29-1 and TRBJ2-5; D gene ambiguous. This CDR3 spans 13 amino acids. Germline CDR1 SQVTM, CDR2 ANQGSEA. V was cut by 4 bases and J by 0 bases, with 9 bases left in between. Written as DNA, the CDR3 is TGCAGCGTTGGGGCTCTGTACCAAGAGACCCAGTACTTC. This sequence encodes CSVGALYQETQYF.

V gene TRBV30 combines with J gene TRBJ2-7; D gene ambiguous. This CDR3 has 14 amino acids. Trimming took 0 bases from V and 6 from J, leaving 15 bases between them. Germline loops: CDR1 GTSNPN, CDR2 SVGIG (reference sequence). The CDR3 spells CAWSVLLPTSEQYF. The CDR3 DNA reads as TGTGCCTGGAGTGTACTGCTTCCCACCTCCGAGCAGTACTTC.

The chain carries TRBV13 and TRBJ2-1; a possible D gene is TRBD2 (6 bases). Looked up from germline, CDR1 is PRHDT and CDR2 is FYEKMQ (reference sequence). The ends were cut back, 4 bases at V and 4 bases at J, with 29 bases in the middle. The CDR3 runs to 20 residues. The CDR3 is CASSSFGGGDIKLIYNEQFF. The CDR3 DNA follows: TGTGCCAGCAGCTCCTTCGGGGGAGGAGACATTAAACTGATTTACAATGAGCAGTTCTTC.

In its sample, this clonotype was seen a few times. J is TRBJ2-3 and V is TRBV5-1; maybe TRBD1 (5 bases). The CDR3 is made up of 15 amino acids. V was pared by 0 bases and J by 3 bases, with 11 bases between. Germline lookup yields CDR1 SGHRS and CDR2 YFSETQ. This CDR3 is CASSLGGRATDTQYF. CDR3 coding DNA: TGCGCCAGCAGCTTGGGGGGCAGGGCGACAGATACGCAGTATTTT.

This clonotype came up many times. This chain links TRBV28 with TRBJ2-3, with TRBD2 matching over 9 bases. Germline CDR1 is MDHEN and CDR2 is SYDVKM. V shed 2 bases, J shed 2 bases, and the junction held 5 bases outside the gene matches. This CDR3 has 16 amino acids. CDR3: CASSLNSGGFTDTQYF. The CDR3 nucleotides read TGTGCCAGCAGTTTAAATAGCGGGGGTTTCACAGATACGCAGTATTTT.

This clonotype has just a few counts. The J gene is TRBJ1-6, the V gene TRBV5-1; 9 nucleotides line up with TRBD1. Unmatched junction bases numbered 1, after V lost 4 bases and J lost 8 bases. Germline V gene data show CDR1 as SGHRS and CDR2 as YFSETQ. The CDR3 is made up of 13 amino acids. CDR3 DNA: TGCGCCAGCAGCGGGGACAGGGATTCACCCCTCCACTTT. Residues: CASSGDRDSPLHF.

This rearrangement joins TRBV20-1 to TRBJ1-5; no firm D call. Germline V lookup: CDR1 DFQATT, CDR2 SNEGSKA (reference sequence). This CDR3 contains 14 residues. Trimming cost V 4 bases and J 5 bases, with 15 bases left between them. CDR3 in DNA: TGCAGTGCTACCCGGACCGTAGGGTATCAGCCCCAGCATTTT. Translating it yields CSATRTVGYQPQHF.

This clonotype showed up many times. This rearrangement joins TRBV27 to TRBJ2-5, with D perhaps matching TRBD1 or TRBD2 (6 bases each). V was pared by 2 bases and J by 5 bases, with 18 bases between. The length of the CDR3 is 16 residues. Looked up from germline, CDR1 is MNHEY and CDR2 is SMNVEV (reference sequence). The CDR3 DNA follows: TGTGCCAGCAGTTTAGGCGGGACACTGGCTCGGGAGACCCAGTACTTC. Translated: CASSLGGTLARETQYF.

This clonotype was counted a few times. The chain uses TRBV28 and TRBJ2-2; TRBD1 aligns across 11 bases. CDR1 and CDR2 (germline): MDHEN, SYDVKM. After removal of 5 bases from V and 7 bases from J, the junction contained 6 bases not matched to a gene. The CDR3 length is 15 residues. In DNA, the CDR3 is TGTGCCAGCAGTATGGGACAGGGGGTGGTCGGGGAGCTGTTTTTT. Translating it yields CASSMGQGVVGELFF.

The table lists this clonotype with many counts. The V and J genes are TRBV7-2 and TRBJ2-1; the match to TRBD2 covers 11 bases. The CDR3 extends over 16 amino acids. Trimming removed 5 bases from V and 7 bases from J; junction bases left unmatched: 10. The germline V gene encodes CDR1 SGHTA and CDR2 FQGNSA. This CDR3 reads CASSQLAGTSGNEQFF. The CDR3 DNA sequence: TGTGCCAGCAGCCAATTGGCCGGGACTAGCGGAAATGAGCAGTTCTTC.

Ten or more counts support this clonotype. The chain joins TRBV27 to TRBJ2-7; 7 nucleotides align to TRBD1. The CDR3 length is 12 residues. The V segment lost 4 bases and the J segment 5 bases; nucleotides outside the gene matches: 2. Germline CDR1 reads MNHEY; CDR2 reads SMNVEV (reference sequence). The CDR3 protein is CASSYRGDEQYF. In nucleotides, the CDR3 is TGTGCCAGCAGTTACAGGGGTGACGAGCAGTACTTC.

The chain carries TRBV7-8 and TRBJ2-2, with D maybe TRBD1 (6 bases). The CDR3 has 14 residues. Trimming left V 6 bases short and J 4 bases short, with 12 bases between. Germline V lookup: CDR1 SGHVS, CDR2 FQNEAQ. CDR3 coding DNA: TGTGCCAGCAGACAGGGCCGGGGCACCGGGGAGCTGTTTTTT. Amino acid sequence: CASRQGRGTGELFF.

This chain links TRBV6-5 with TRBJ2-7; 7 positions agree with TRBD1. This CDR3 comprises 12 residues. Trimming cost V 7 bases and J 4 bases; bases outside gene matches: 4. Germline V gene sequence: CDR1 MNHEY, CDR2 SVGAGI. The CDR3 is CASMDRRYEQYF. Written as DNA, the CDR3 is TGTGCCAGCATGGACAGGAGGTACGAGCAGTACTTC.

This clonotype was observed a handful of times. CDR3 amino acids: CASSSVRDEQYF. The CDR3 DNA follows: TGTGCCAGCAGCTCGGTCAGGGACGAGCAGTACTTC. The rearrangement uses TRBV7-2 and TRBJ2-7; the D gene is possibly TRBD1 (5 bases). Germline assignment: CDR1 SGHTA and CDR2 FQGNSA. Between the trimmed V and J ends, which lost 4 bases and 5 bases, there was a span of 9 bases. The CDR3 runs to 12 residues.

The V and J genes are TRBV2 and TRBJ2-1; a possible D gene is TRBD1 (6 bases). The CDR3 extends over 16 amino acids. Per germline, CDR1 SNHLY and CDR2 FYNNEI. The V end was cut by 4 bases, the J end by 3 bases, with 16 bases between. Written as DNA, the CDR3 is TGTGCCAGCAGTGGTCTCGACAGGTTCCTCTACAATGAGCAGTTCTTC. Its protein is CASSGLDRFLYNEQFF.

The genes are TRBV7-2 and TRBJ1-5; D possibly corresponds to TRBD1 (6 bases). CDR3 length: 15 amino acids. Deletions cut 4 bases from V and 3 bases from J, with 13 bases between. CDR1 and CDR2 from the germline V gene are SGHTA and FQGNSA. The CDR3 region has the DNA TGTGCCAGCAGCTGGGGGCAGGGAAACAATCAGCCCCAGCATTTT. Its protein product is CASSWGQGNNQPQHF.

This clonotype was recorded a few times. This chain connects TRBV9 to TRBJ2-2, with unresolved D. Trimming took 0 bases from V and 4 from J, leaving 10 bases between them. This CDR3 region has 15 residues. Germline V CDR1 and CDR2: SGDLS, YYNGEE. The CDR3 DNA reads TGTGCCAGCAGCGTAGAAGGGATGGGCACCGGGGAGCTGTTTTTT. Amino acids: CASSVEGMGTGELFF.

This clonotype was found many times. The chain recombines TRBV5-1 with TRBJ2-3, with D possibly TRBD2 on 5 matching bases. Trimming removed 0 bases from V and 2 bases from J, with 7 bases in between. The germline gives CDR1 SGHRS, CDR2 YFSETQ. CDR3 size: 14 residues. The DNA of the CDR3 is TGCGCCAGCAGCTTGGCTAGCAACACAGATACGCAGTATTTT. It specifies CASSLASNTDTQYF.

Regarding this clonotype: One junction end disagrees with the germline gene, perhaps due to a read error. The chain couples TRBV12-3 or TRBV12-4 to TRBJ2-6; TRBD1 aligns across 7 bases. The CDR3 spans 19 residues. The CDR3 DNA reads TGTGCCATCAGTTTTAGGGCCCCGGGACAGACCTCTGGGGCCAACGTCCTGACTTTC. Translated, it gives CAISFRAPGQTSGANVLTF.